Below are 32 T cell receptor beta chains sequenced from a single sample in a study of T cell changes during pregnancy in multiple sclerosis. Some clones are missing from TCRdb's copy, which holds only in-frame ones; the method was immunoSEQ multiplex PCR. In the table there are fewer than 20,000 clones, approximately 87% of which are singletons. The specimen was CD8+ T cells from peripheral blood mononuclear cells, collected after pregnancy. The receptor source for this set is a female donor with multiple sclerosis, enrolled in a pregnancy study.

The chain couples TRBV9 to TRBJ2-2; 7 bases map to TRBD2. V was clipped by 0 bases and J by 2 bases; unmatched bases: 7. Per germline, CDR1 SGDLS and CDR2 YYNGEE. CDR3 length: 17 residues. CDR3 protein: CASSVAREGVNTGELFF. The CDR3 DNA reads TGTGCCAGCAGCGTAGCTAGGGAGGGTGTTAACACCGGGGAGCTGTTTTTT.

CDR3 DNA sequence: TGTGCCAGTAGTCCCCGGGACAGCGGTAATGAAAAACTGTTTTTT. It encodes CASSPRDSGNEKLFF. The chain carries TRBV19 and TRBJ1-4; 7 nucleotides match TRBD1. The germline V gene encodes CDR1 LNHDA and CDR2 SQIVND (reference sequence). The CDR3 sequence is 15 residues long. V lost 5 bases, J lost 4 bases, and 7 bases stayed unmatched.

V usage is TRBV4-3 and J usage is TRBJ2-2; 8 nucleotides agree with TRBD1. The CDR3 has 17 amino acids. Per germline, CDR1 LGHNA and CDR2 YSLEER. V was pared by 5 bases and J by 5 bases, with 13 bases of the junction left unmatched. CDR3 sequence (DNA): TGCGCCAGCAGCGTCCGGGACAGGTGGGGCGGGACCGGGGAGCTGTTTTTT. This encodes CASSVRDRWGGTGELFF.

This chain uses TRBV11-2 with TRBJ1-2, with D possibly being TRBD1 (5 bases). Germline CDR1 and CDR2: SGHAT and FQNNGV. Trimming took off 1 base at V and 0 bases at J, with 9 bases between the two ends. The CDR3 sequence is 15 residues long. This CDR3 is CASSLGTGPNYGYTF. The CDR3 DNA reads as TGTGCCAGCAGCTTAGGTACAGGCCCTAACTATGGCTACACCTTC.

This chain links TRBV27 with TRBJ1-3; D is perhaps TRBD1 (5 bases). CDR3 length: 15 amino acids. Germline V gene sequence: CDR1 MNHEY, CDR2 SMNVEV (reference sequence). V lost 0 bases, J lost 6 bases, and 12 bases lay in between. Here the CDR3 reads CASSLSRGGLNTIYF. The CDR3 DNA is TGTGCCAGCAGTTTATCCCGGGGGGGTTTAAACACCATATATTTT.

The rearrangement uses TRBV10-1 and TRBJ2-7, with 13 bases identical to TRBD2. The CDR3 contains 17 residues. Germline V gives CDR1 WNHNN, CDR2 SYGVQD (reference sequence). After removal of 6 bases from V and 1 base from J, the junction contained 9 bases not matched to a gene. The CDR3 DNA reads as TGCGCCAGCAGGGGCGGGTTACTAGCGGGGGGGTCCTACGAGCAGTACTTC. As protein: CASRGGLLAGGSYEQYF.

The CDR3 DNA is TGTGCCAGTAGTATCCTCGGATCGGGAGAGGGGGCTTTCTTT. Its translation: CASSILGSGEGAFF. This chain connects TRBV19 to TRBJ1-1; possible D gene TRBD1, 5 bases. In germline, CDR1 is LNHDA, CDR2 SQIVND (reference sequence). With 3 bases removed from V and 11 bases from J, the gap between germline ends came to 19 bases. This CDR3 has 14 amino acids.

The chain is built from TRBV2 and TRBJ1-1; 8 nucleotides agree with TRBD1. CDR3 size: 16 residues. The J segment lost 1 base and the V segment lost 6 bases, leaving 10 bases of the junction unmatched. CDR1 SNHLY and CDR2 FYNNEI come from the germline V gene. Here the CDR3 DNA reads TGTGCCAGCAGAACCCCCCCCGGGACAGGGAACACTGAAGCTTTCTTT. This translates into CASRTPPGTGNTEAFF.

The genes are TRBV19 and TRBJ2-4; the D gene is possibly TRBD1 (6 bases). V dropped 6 bases and J dropped 9 bases, with 6 bases sitting between them. CDR1 is LNHDA and CDR2 is SQIVND in the germline V gene (reference sequence). This CDR3 region has 10 residues. In DNA, the CDR3 is TGTGCCAGTAGACAGGGCATTCAGTACTTC. Encoded protein: CASRQGIQYF.

The V gene is TRBV5-1, the J gene TRBJ2-7; 7 bases align to TRBD1. The CDR3 loop spans 14 amino acids. Germline loops: CDR1 SGHRS, CDR2 YFSETQ. V shed 0 bases and J 3 bases; nucleotides not matched to a gene: 3. The CDR3 loop reads CASSLDDRVYEQYF. CDR3 nucleotide sequence: TGCGCCAGCAGCTTGGACGACAGGGTCTACGAGCAGTACTTC.

The genes are TRBV7-8 and TRBJ2-3; 12 bases line up with TRBD2. The length of the CDR3 is 18 residues. Trimming at V came to 4 bases and at J to 2 bases, leaving 10 bases not matched to a gene. Germline V CDR1 and CDR2: SGHVS, FQNEAQ. The CDR3 region is CASSSGLAGGSHTDTQYF. CDR3 coding DNA: TGTGCCAGCAGCTCGGGACTAGCGGGTGGTTCCCACACAGATACGCAGTATTTT.

V gene TRBV6-5 combines with J gene TRBJ1-1, with D tentatively TRBD1 (6 bases). V was shortened by 3 bases and J by 10 bases, with 18 bases between the two germline ends. The germline gives CDR1 MNHEY, CDR2 SVGAGI. CDR3 length equals 14 residues. CDR3 bases: TGTGCCAGCAGTTATACCGAGGGGGGGGGTTCAGCTTTCTTT. It translates to CASSYTEGGGSAFF.

CDR3 residues: CASSASGSSYNEQFF. In DNA, the CDR3 is TGTGCCAGCTCGGCTAGCGGGAGCTCCTACAATGAGCAGTTCTTC. The rearrangement links TRBV7-3 to TRBJ2-1, with TRBD2 identical over 10 bases. Germline V gene lookup returns CDR1 SGHTA and CDR2 FQGTGA. V trimming: 8 bases; J trimming: 0 bases; junction bases outside the gene matches: 4. The CDR3 spans 15 residues.

The V call is TRBV25-1, the J call TRBJ1-2; D not resolved. This CDR3 is built from 12 residues. V dropped 1 base and J dropped 8 bases, with 8 bases sitting between them. The germline V gene has CDR1 MGHDK and CDR2 SYGVNS. CDR3 sequence (DNA): TGTGCCAGCAGTGAATGGGCAGTCGGCTACACCTTC. Its protein product is CASSEWAVGYTF.

This clone was seen just once. This chain links TRBV7-2 with TRBJ1-2, with D uncertain. V was shortened by 8 bases and J by 0 bases, with 22 bases between the two germline ends. The CDR3 covers 17 residues. Per germline, CDR1 SGHTA and CDR2 FQGNSA. Here the CDR3 DNA reads TGTGCCAGCCCGAAAGTGGCGGTGGCCAGAGCTAACTATGGCTACACCTTC. This sequence encodes CASPKVAVARANYGYTF.

V usage is TRBV7-9 and J usage is TRBJ1-5, with D possibly being TRBD1 (5 bases). Trimming took off 4 bases at V and 5 bases at J, with 15 bases between the two ends. CDR1 and CDR2 (germline): SEHNR, FQNEAQ (reference sequence). This CDR3 is built from 15 residues. DNA for the CDR3: TGTGCCAGCAGCTCGACTCAGGGTGGGGATCAGCCCCAGCATTTT. Translation gives CASSSTQGGDQPQHF.

Written as DNA, the CDR3 is TGCGCCAGCAGCCAAGGGGTGGGAGCTGAAGCTTTCTTT. It encodes CASSQGVGAEAFF. V and J are TRBV4-1 and TRBJ1-1; no clear D gene. V dropped 1 base and J dropped 6 bases, with 9 bases sitting between them. Looked up from germline, CDR1 is MGHRA and CDR2 is YSYEKL. This CDR3 is built from 13 residues.

The V gene is TRBV6-6, the J gene TRBJ1-2; no reliable D call. Germline lookup yields CDR1 MNHNY and CDR2 SVGAGI (reference sequence). V was cut by 2 bases and J by 1 base, with 8 bases left in between. The CDR3 runs to 14 residues. This CDR3 reads CASSYPEDNYGYTF. The DNA for the CDR3 is TGTGCCAGCAGTTACCCAGAGGATAACTATGGCTACACCTTC.

The chain recombines TRBV5-6 with TRBJ2-5; 9 bases are shared with TRBD2. V was clipped by 3 bases and J by 1 base; unmatched bases: 16. Germline CDR1 reads SGHDT; CDR2 reads YYEEEE. The CDR3 runs 19 residues. CDR3: CASSSRLRLASGVQETQYF. Written as DNA, the CDR3 is TGTGCCAGCAGCTCCCGCTTACGGTTGGCTAGCGGGGTCCAAGAGACCCAGTACTTC.

V usage is TRBV11-2 and J usage is TRBJ1-1, with D uncertain. The V gene lost 0 bases and the J gene lost 0 bases, with 8 bases spanning the gap. CDR3 length: 15 amino acids. Looked up from germline, CDR1 is SGHAT and CDR2 is FQNNGV. This CDR3 is CASSLEVSLNTEAFF. DNA for the CDR3: TGTGCCAGCAGCTTAGAGGTCAGTCTGAACACTGAAGCTTTCTTT. The whole variable domain, remainder taken from reference TRBV11-2 and TRBJ1-1, is EAGVAQSPRYKIIEKRQSVAFWCNPISGHATLYWYQQILGQGPKLLIQFQNNGVVDDSQLPKDRFSAERLKGVDSTLKIQPAKLEDSAVYLCASSLEVSLNTEAFFGQGTRLTVV.

The chain employs TRBV4-3 and TRBJ2-3; no clear D. Per germline, CDR1 LGHNA and CDR2 YSLEER. This CDR3 has 16 amino acids. The V end lost 0 bases, the J end lost 0 bases, and 10 bases lay between the germline ends. The CDR3 bases are TGCGCCAGCAGCCAAGATGGGCGCTACAGCACAGATACGCAGTATTTT. Translating gives CASSQDGRYSTDTQYF.

The chain joins TRBV2 to TRBJ2-3, with 9 bases aligning to TRBD2. This CDR3 comprises 18 residues. Germline values: CDR1 SNHLY, CDR2 FYNNEI. V shed 10 bases, J shed 10 bases, and the junction held 27 bases outside the gene matches. CDR3 protein: CAIAGNLRLAADLDSQYF. CDR3 DNA sequence: TGTGCCATAGCCGGGAACCTTCGACTAGCGGCGGACCTCGATTCGCAGTATTTT. The full variable domain, in which reference TRBV2 and TRBJ2-3 provide the parts outside the CDR3, is EPEVTQTPSHQVTQMGQEVILRCVPISNHLYFYWYRQILGQKVEFLVSFYNNEISEKSEIFDDQFSVERPDGSNFTLKIRSTKLEDSAMYFCAIAGNLRLAADLDSQYFGPGTRLTVL.

This chain uses TRBV6-6 with TRBJ1-1; possible D gene TRBD1, 5 bases. V lost 4 bases and J 4 bases, leaving 13 bases between the germline ends. Germline V lookup: CDR1 MNHNY, CDR2 SVGAGI (reference sequence). CDR3 length: 14 residues. The CDR3 bases are TGTGCCAGCAGTTGGGGGGGTGACAGCACTGAAGCTTTCTTT. It translates to CASSWGGDSTEAFF.

As regards this clone: A much larger clonotype is one base distant, so this may be a read error. The chain couples TRBV5-1 to TRBJ2-1, with D unresolved. Germline V CDR1 and CDR2: SGHRS, YFSETQ. This CDR3 has 13 amino acids. The V and J ends lost 1 base and 2 bases respectively, with 4 bases between them. DNA for the CDR3: TGCGCCAGCAGCTTGACACCCTACAATGAGCAGTTCTTC. This encodes CASSLTPYNEQFF.

The rearrangement uses TRBV13 and TRBJ1-6; D remains unclear. CDR1 is PRHDT, CDR2 FYEKMQ, per germline (reference sequence). The CDR3 extends over 14 amino acids. Trimming stripped 5 bases from V and 10 bases from J, with 15 bases between. CDR3 sequence: CASSRLAQPSPLHF. The CDR3 DNA reads TGTGCCAGCAGCCGCCTAGCCCAGCCCTCACCCCTCCACTTT.

As for this clone: The junction departs from the called germline gene at one end, perhaps through a read error. Other DNA sequences within the sample encode an identical CDR3. The genes are TRBV30 and TRBJ2-3, with TRBD2 matching 11 bases. Germline V gives CDR1 GTSNPN, CDR2 SVGIG (reference sequence). The CDR3 spans 15 residues. The CDR3 DNA reads TGTGCCTGGAGGGCACTAGCGGGAGACGTCGATACACAGTATTTT. It encodes CAWRALAGDVDTQYF.

This clone showed up just a few times. The chain combines TRBV11-2 with TRBJ2-7, with 7 bases matching TRBD1. The CDR3 extends over 15 amino acids. J was trimmed by 3 bases and V by 5 bases; bases with no gene match: 10. Germline values: CDR1 SGHAT, CDR2 FQNNGV. This CDR3 reads CASSPNSGQYYEQYF. CDR3 nucleotides: TGTGCCAGCAGCCCCAACTCGGGACAGTACTACGAGCAGTACTTC.

This clone has only one observation. V is TRBV4-3 and J is TRBJ1-2; TRBD1 matches at 7 bases. Germline loops: CDR1 LGHNA, CDR2 YSLEER. V lost 0 bases, J lost 7 bases, and 8 bases stayed unmatched. This CDR3 comprises 15 residues. The CDR3 sequence: CASSQDWRGPGGYTF. Written as DNA, the CDR3 is TGCGCCAGCAGCCAAGATTGGAGGGGGCCTGGTGGCTACACCTTC.

The rearrangement joins TRBV4-2 to TRBJ2-3; D is uncertain. V gave up 0 bases and J gave up 2 bases, with 6 bases separating them. This CDR3 is built from 14 residues. Germline CDR1 is LGHNA and CDR2 is YNFKEQ. Here the CDR3 DNA reads TGTGCCAGCAGCCAAGATCCCGTCACAGATACGCAGTATTTT. Protein: CASSQDPVTDTQYF.

The genes are TRBV12-5 and TRBJ2-1; tentative D call: TRBD2 (5 bases). From germline, CDR1 is LGHNT and CDR2 FRNRAP. This CDR3 contains 14 residues. The ends were cut back, 2 bases at V and 8 bases at J, with 13 bases in the middle. The DNA of the CDR3 is TGTGCTAGTGGTTTGCCACGCGGGTACGATGAGCAGTTCTTC. Translated, it gives CASGLPRGYDEQFF. Together with reference TRBV12-5 and TRBJ2-1, the CDR3 gives the full variable domain: DARVTQTPRHKVTEMGQEVTMRCQPILGHNTVFWYRQTMMQGLELLAYFRNRAPLDDSGMPKDRFSAEMPDATLATLKIQPSEPRDSAVYFCASGLPRGYDEQFFGPGTRLTVL.

CDR3 residues: CASSLVAGGPYNEQFF. The CDR3 bases are TGTGCCAGCAGCTTAGTGGCGGGAGGGCCGTACAATGAGCAGTTCTTC. The V gene is TRBV7-9, the J gene TRBJ2-1, with 9 positions matching TRBD2. The germline gives CDR1 SEHNR, CDR2 FQNEAQ (reference sequence). Unmatched junction bases numbered 5, after V lost 1 base and J lost 4 bases. The CDR3 has 16 residues.

This clone was picked up a small number of times. The rearrangement uses TRBV30 and TRBJ2-1; weak D call: TRBD2 (5 bases). The CDR3 is 12 amino acids. Germline-derived CDR1 and CDR2 are GTSNPN and SVGIG (reference sequence). Trimming cost V 0 bases and J 8 bases, with 8 bases left between them. The CDR3 coding sequence is TGTGCCTGGAGTGTACTCGGGGATGAGCAGTTCTTC. This gives the protein CAWSVLGDEQFF.